A single sample gave rise to the 16 T cell receptor beta chains below, sequenced in a study of naive and memory T cell subsets. Both TRBC1 and TRBC2 were covered by a beta constant-region primer of two equimolar oligonucleotides. TCRdb reprocessed the UMI-ligation and nested PCR reads with MiXCR, giving one entry per CDR3 protein. Among 130,000 to 150,000 distinct CDR3 sequences, over 15% were seen once, and the ten largest hold roughly 0.14%. Sample: naive CD4+ T cells from blood. The receptor source for this set is a human donor in good health.

This clonotype appeared a few times. The gene calls are TRBV5-6 and TRBJ1-2; 7 bases match TRBD1. Per germline, CDR1 SGHDT and CDR2 YYEEEE. V shed 4 bases and J 4 bases; nucleotides not matched to a gene: 10. The CDR3 is 15 amino acids. The CDR3 DNA is TGTGCCAGCAGCGACTTGGACAGGCCTGGCTATGGCTACACCTTC. Protein product: CASSDLDRPGYGYTF.

The J gene is TRBJ1-3, the V gene TRBV29-1, with D perhaps TRBD1 (5 bases). The V and J ends lost 2 bases and 2 bases respectively, with 7 bases between them. Germline V lookup: CDR1 SQVTM, CDR2 ANQGSEA. The CDR3 is 13 amino acids. CDR3 residues: CSVEPGTGNTIYF. CDR3 nucleotide sequence: TGCAGCGTTGAACCAGGGACTGGAAACACCATATATTTT.

The V call is TRBV24-1, the J call TRBJ2-1, with a weak D call TRBD1 (6 bases). CDR1 is KGHDR, CDR2 SFDVKD, per germline. V was clipped by 0 bases and J by 14 bases, with 10 bases between them. CDR3 size: 12 residues. CDR3 residues: CATSDLLGTKFF. As DNA, the CDR3 is TGTGCCACCAGTGATTTGCTTGGGACAAAGTTCTTC.

Only a few counts were recorded for this clonotype. The V gene is TRBV28, the J gene TRBJ2-7, with D hard to call. Germline assignment: CDR1 MDHEN and CDR2 SYDVKM. V was shortened by 2 bases and J by 4 bases, with 3 bases between the two germline ends. The CDR3 sequence is 11 residues long. The CDR3: CASSLKYEQYF. The CDR3, as DNA: TGTGCCAGCAGTTTAAAGTACGAGCAGTACTTC.

The chain carries TRBV29-1 and TRBJ2-7, with unresolved D. The CDR3 runs to 13 residues. Trimming removed 1 base at V and 2 bases at J, with 9 bases between. Germline V gene sequence: CDR1 SQVTM, CDR2 ANQGSEA. The CDR3 protein is CSVEGKGAYEQYF. DNA of the CDR3: TGCAGCGTTGAAGGGAAGGGTGCCTACGAGCAGTACTTC.

This clonotype was counted between two and nine times. This chain uses TRBV2 with TRBJ2-6; no reliable D call. Per germline, CDR1 SNHLY and CDR2 FYNNEI. CDR3 size: 12 residues. The ends were cut back, 3 bases at V and 4 bases at J, with 1 base in the middle. The CDR3: CASSDGANVLTF. Written as DNA, the CDR3 is TGTGCCAGCAGTGACGGGGCCAACGTCCTGACTTTC.

This chain connects TRBV27 to TRBJ2-7, with 13 bases that match TRBD2. V was clipped by 1 base and J by 6 bases; unmatched bases: 9. The CDR3 sequence is 17 residues long. Germline V gene sequence: CDR1 MNHEY, CDR2 SMNVEV (reference sequence). The CDR3 loop reads CASSLWETSGRLGEQYF. The DNA for the CDR3 is TGTGCCAGCAGTTTATGGGAGACTAGCGGGAGGCTGGGCGAGCAGTACTTC.

The table lists this clonotype with a few counts. The chain carries TRBV7-9 and TRBJ2-5, with a tentative D call TRBD1 (5 bases). CDR1 and CDR2 (germline): SEHNR, FQNEAQ (reference sequence). Trimming shortened V by 9 bases and J by 1 base, and 12 bases separated the two germline ends. The CDR3 loop spans 13 amino acids. In DNA form, the CDR3 reads TGTGCCAGTTGTTCCAGGGTCCAAGAGACCCAGTACTTC. Translating it yields CASCSRVQETQYF.

V is TRBV3-1 and J is TRBJ2-1, with a possible D match to TRBD2 (6 bases). V lost 4 bases and J lost 8, with 12 bases in between. Per germline, CDR1 LGHDT and CDR2 YNNKEL (reference sequence). The CDR3 loop spans 13 amino acids. The CDR3 protein is CASSRRDGDEQFF. In nucleotides, the CDR3 is TGTGCCAGCAGCCGGCGGGACGGGGATGAGCAGTTCTTC.

A few counts support this clonotype. The chain has TRBV7-2 and TRBJ2-2; D perhaps matches TRBD1 (5 bases). Germline V gene data show CDR1 as SGHTA and CDR2 as FQGNSA. V was trimmed by 1 base and J by 2 bases, leaving 11 bases between them. There are 16 residues in the CDR3. The CDR3 spells CASSLVVTANTGELFF. The CDR3 DNA follows: TGTGCCAGCAGCTTAGTGGTGACAGCCAACACCGGGGAGCTGTTTTTT. The variable domain in full, completed from reference TRBV7-2 and TRBJ2-2, reads GAGVSQSPSNKVTEKGKDVELRCDPISGHTALYWYRQSLGQGLEFLIYFQGNSAPDKSGLPSDRFSAERTGGSVSTLTIQRTQQEDSAVYLCASSLVVTANTGELFFGEGSRLTVL.

This sequence joins TRBV6-1 and TRBJ1-2, with no clear D. This CDR3 spans 10 amino acids. Trimming took off 5 bases at V and 4 bases at J, with 2 bases between the two ends. The germline gives CDR1 MNHNS, CDR2 SASEGT. CDR3 in amino acids: CASSLYGYTF. The CDR3 nucleotides read TGTGCCAGCAGTCTCTATGGCTACACCTTC.

J is TRBJ1-2 and V is TRBV7-8, with 8 bases identical to TRBD1. The CDR3 has 18 residues. The germline CDR1 and CDR2 sequences are SGHVS and FQNEAQ. Trimming cost V 5 bases and J 2 bases; bases outside gene matches: 16. The CDR3 sequence is CASSPGILDRAKNYGYTF. The CDR3, as DNA: TGTGCCAGCAGCCCGGGTATATTGGACAGGGCGAAGAACTATGGCTACACCTTC. The full variable domain, with the rest looked up from reference TRBV7-8 and TRBJ1-2, is GAGVSQSPRYKVAKRGQDVALRCDPISGHVSLFWYQQALGQGPEFLTYFQNEAQLDKSGLPSDRFFAERPEGSVSTLKIQRTQQEDSAVYLCASSPGILDRAKNYGYTFGSGTRLTVV.

The rearrangement joins TRBV28 to TRBJ1-5; D might be TRBD1 (6 bases). V was pared by 3 bases and J by 11 bases, with 20 bases between. The CDR3 length is 15 residues. The germline CDR1 and CDR2 sequences are MDHEN and SYDVKM. The CDR3 DNA reads TGTGCCAGCAGTTTGGCGCCCGGGGGCGATCGGGCCCAGCATTTT. Its protein is CASSLAPGGDRAQHF.

The chain links TRBV12-3 or TRBV12-4 to TRBJ1-2, with D unresolved. The CDR3 is made up of 14 amino acids. V lost 7 bases to trimming and J lost 2 bases, with 14 bases between them. The chain's CDR3 is CASTSWGENYGYTF. The CDR3 DNA sequence: TGTGCCAGCACCTCGTGGGGAGAGAACTATGGCTACACCTTC.

This clonotype was detected many times. V gene TRBV5-8 combines with J gene TRBJ1-1; a weak D match, TRBD1 (5 bases). CDR1 is SGHTS, CDR2 YDEGEE, per germline. V was clipped by 3 bases and J by 0 bases, with 12 bases between them. The length of the CDR3 is 15 residues. The CDR3 region is CASSSQEGLNTEAFF. In DNA, the CDR3 is TGTGCCAGCAGCTCCCAAGAGGGACTGAACACTGAAGCTTTCTTT.

This clonotype came up a few times. V gene TRBV20-1 combines with J gene TRBJ2-3; D gene uncertain. CDR1 is DFQATT, CDR2 SNEGSKA, per germline (reference sequence). There are 15 residues in the CDR3. With 1 base removed from V and 3 bases from J, the gap between germline ends came to 14 bases. CDR3 sequence (DNA): TGCAGTGCTAGAGGTCGCGCCTTACGGACAGATACGCAGTATTTT. Its translation: CSARGRALRTDTQYF.